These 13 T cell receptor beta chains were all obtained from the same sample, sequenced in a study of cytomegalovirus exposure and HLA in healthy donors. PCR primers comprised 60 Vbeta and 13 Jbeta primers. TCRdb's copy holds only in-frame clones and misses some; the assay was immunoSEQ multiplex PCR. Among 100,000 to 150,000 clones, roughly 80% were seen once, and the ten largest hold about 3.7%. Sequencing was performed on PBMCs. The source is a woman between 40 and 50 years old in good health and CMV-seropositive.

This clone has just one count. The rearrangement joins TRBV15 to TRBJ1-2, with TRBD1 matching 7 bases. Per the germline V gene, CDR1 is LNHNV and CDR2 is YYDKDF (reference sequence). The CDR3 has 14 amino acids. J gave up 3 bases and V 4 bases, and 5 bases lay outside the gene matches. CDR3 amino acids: CATSTRTGDYGYTF. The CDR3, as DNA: TGTGCCACCAGCACTCGGACAGGAGACTATGGCTACACCTTC.

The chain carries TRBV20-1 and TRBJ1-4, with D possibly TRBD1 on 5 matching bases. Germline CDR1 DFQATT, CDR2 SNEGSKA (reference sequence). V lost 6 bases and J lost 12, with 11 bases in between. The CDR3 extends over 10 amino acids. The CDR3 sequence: CSARWGELFF. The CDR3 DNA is TGCAGTGCCCGGTGGGGGGAACTGTTTTTT.

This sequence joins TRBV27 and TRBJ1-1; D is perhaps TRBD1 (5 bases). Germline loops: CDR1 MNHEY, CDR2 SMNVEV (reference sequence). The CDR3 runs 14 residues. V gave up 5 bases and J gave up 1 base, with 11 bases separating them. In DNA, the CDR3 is TGTGCCAGCAGTGCCGGGACTTGGAACACTGAAGCTTTCTTT. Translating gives CASSAGTWNTEAFF.

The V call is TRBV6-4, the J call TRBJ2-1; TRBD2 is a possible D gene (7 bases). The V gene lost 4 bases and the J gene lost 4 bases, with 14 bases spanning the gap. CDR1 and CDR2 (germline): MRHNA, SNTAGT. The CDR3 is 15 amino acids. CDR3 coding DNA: TGTGCCAGCAGTGTAGGGGGGAGGGCTTACAATGAGCAGTTCTTC. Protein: CASSVGGRAYNEQFF.

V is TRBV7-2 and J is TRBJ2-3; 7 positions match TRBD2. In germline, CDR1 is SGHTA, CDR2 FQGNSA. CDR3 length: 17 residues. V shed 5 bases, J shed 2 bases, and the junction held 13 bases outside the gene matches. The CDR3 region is CASSPREERADTDTQYF. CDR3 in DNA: TGTGCCAGCAGCCCACGGGAGGAGCGGGCAGACACAGATACGCAGTATTTT.

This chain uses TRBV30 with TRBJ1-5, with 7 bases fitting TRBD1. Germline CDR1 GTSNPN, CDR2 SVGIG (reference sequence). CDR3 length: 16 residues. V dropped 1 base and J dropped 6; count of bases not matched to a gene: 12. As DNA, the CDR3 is TGTGCCTGGAGTGCCCGAGGGCCAGGGGGACCTCAGCCCCAGCATTTT. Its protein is CAWSARGPGGPQPQHF.

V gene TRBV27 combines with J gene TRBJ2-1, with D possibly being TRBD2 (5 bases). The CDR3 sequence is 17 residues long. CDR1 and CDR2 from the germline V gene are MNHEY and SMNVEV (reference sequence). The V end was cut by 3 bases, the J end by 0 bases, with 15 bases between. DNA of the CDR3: TGTGCCAGCAGTTTTTCGGTGGGAGCTCACTCCTACAATGAGCAGTTCTTC. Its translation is CASSFSVGAHSYNEQFF.

The CDR3 loop reads CASSLQGNTEAFF. DNA for the CDR3: TGTGCCAGCTCACTACAGGGGAACACTGAAGCTTTCTTT. The V call is TRBV18, the J call TRBJ1-1; a weak D match, TRBD1 (6 bases). The CDR3 length is 13 residues. V dropped 4 bases and J dropped 1 base, with 7 bases sitting between them. CDR1 is KGHSH and CDR2 is LQKENI in the germline V gene.

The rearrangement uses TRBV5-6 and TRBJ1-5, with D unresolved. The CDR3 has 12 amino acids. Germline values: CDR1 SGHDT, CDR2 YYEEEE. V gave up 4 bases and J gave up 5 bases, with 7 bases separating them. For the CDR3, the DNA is TGTGCCAGCAGCCTGGTAGATCAGCCCCAGCATTTT. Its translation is CASSLVDQPQHF.

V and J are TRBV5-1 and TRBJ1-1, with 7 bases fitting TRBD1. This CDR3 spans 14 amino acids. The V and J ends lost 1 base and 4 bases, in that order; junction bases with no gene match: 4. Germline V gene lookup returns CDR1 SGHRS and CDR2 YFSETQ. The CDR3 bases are TGCGCCAGCAGCTTGTCCTCAGGGGGCACTGAAGCTTTCTTT. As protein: CASSLSSGGTEAFF.

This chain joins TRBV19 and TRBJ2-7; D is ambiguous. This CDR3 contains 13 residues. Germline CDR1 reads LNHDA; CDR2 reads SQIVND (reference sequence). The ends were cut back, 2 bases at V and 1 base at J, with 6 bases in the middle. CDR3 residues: CASSIFHSYEQYF. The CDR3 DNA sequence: TGTGCCAGTAGTATATTCCATTCCTACGAGCAGTACTTC.

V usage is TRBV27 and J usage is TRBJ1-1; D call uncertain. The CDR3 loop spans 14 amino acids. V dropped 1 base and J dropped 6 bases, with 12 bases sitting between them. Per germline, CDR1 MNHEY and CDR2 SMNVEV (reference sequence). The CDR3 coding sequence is TGTGCCAGCAGTTTATACGGGTTTCGCTCTGAAGCTTTCTTT. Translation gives CASSLYGFRSEAFF.

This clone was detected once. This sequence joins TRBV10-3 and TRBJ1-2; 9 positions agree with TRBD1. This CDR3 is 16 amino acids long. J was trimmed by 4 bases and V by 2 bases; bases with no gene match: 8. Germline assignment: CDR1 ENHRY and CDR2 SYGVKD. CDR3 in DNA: TGTGCCATCAGTGAGCGGGGACAGGGTATAGTCTATGGCTACACCTTC. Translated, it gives CAISERGQGIVYGYTF.